Listed below are T cell receptor beta chains from one sample, sequenced in a study of radiation and T cells in renal cell carcinoma. Repertoires were generated with immunoSEQ multiplex PCR, while TCRdb's copy carries only in-frame clones and drops some. The top ten clones hold 6% to 8% of a sample with tens of thousands of clones, about three quarters of them seen once. The sample consisted of blood, taken from a patient whose treatment included radiotherapy and nephrectomy. These receptors all come from a man aged 55 to 69 with renal cell carcinoma. Both conserved end residues are part of each CDR3. A D gene is named only where the DNA matches it firmly. Clone size, where shown, is once, few, many, or a class for clones that have expanded.

j_call: TRBJ1-6
d_call: NA
v_call: TRBV18
clone_size: NA
cdr3_aa: CASSDTGRYNSPLHF
cdr3_nt: TGTGCCAGCTCCGACACCGGACGATATAATTCACCCCTCCACTTT

j_call: TRBJ2-3
d_call: NA
v_call: TRBV9
clone_size: NA
cdr3_aa: CASSVDPSTDTQYF
cdr3_nt: TGTGCCAGCAGCGTAGACCCTAGCACAGATACGCAGTATTTT

j_call: TRBJ2-2
d_call: NA
v_call: TRBV11-3
clone_size: NA
cdr3_aa: CASSYGTANTGELFF
cdr3_nt: TGTGCCAGCAGCTACGGGACCGCGAACACCGGGGAGCTGTTTTTT

j_call: TRBJ1-4
d_call: NA
v_call: TRBV5-5
clone_size: NA
cdr3_aa: CASSLRAAEKLFF
cdr3_nt: TGTGCCAGCAGCTTGAGGGCAGCCGAAAAACTGTTTTTT

j_call: TRBJ1-4
d_call: NA
v_call: TRBV7-2
clone_size: NA
cdr3_aa: CASSSFNEKLFF
cdr3_nt: TGTGCCAGCAGCTCTTTCAATGAAAAACTGTTTTTT

j_call: TRBJ2-3
d_call: TRBD1
v_call: TRBV29-1
clone_size: NA
cdr3_aa: CSAGGTGGSTDTQYF
cdr3_nt: TGCAGCGCCGGAGGGACAGGGGGGAGCACAGATACGCAGTATTTT

j_call: TRBJ1-3
d_call: NA
v_call: TRBV25-1
clone_size: many
cdr3_aa: CASTNGVSGNTIYF
cdr3_nt: TGTGCCAGCACCAATGGGGTCTCTGGAAACACCATATATTTT

j_call: TRBJ2-5
d_call: NA
v_call: TRBV20-1
clone_size: NA
cdr3_aa: CSAIFQETQYF
cdr3_nt: TGCAGCGCTATCTTCCAAGAGACCCAGTACTTC

j_call: TRBJ2-5
d_call: TRBD2
v_call: TRBV29-1
clone_size: NA
cdr3_aa: CSVEDWLAGGLETQYF
cdr3_nt: TGCAGCGTTGAAGACTGGCTAGCGGGGGGGTTGGAGACCCAGTACTTC

j_call: TRBJ2-5
d_call: TRBD1
v_call: TRBV5-1
clone_size: NA
cdr3_aa: CASSDIHRDREQETQYF
cdr3_nt: TGCGCCAGCAGCGATATACACCGGGACAGGGAACAAGAGACCCAGTACTTC

j_call: TRBJ2-2
d_call: NA
v_call: TRBV29-1
clone_size: NA
cdr3_aa: CSVAETGELFF
cdr3_nt: TGCAGCGTTGCGGAGACCGGGGAGCTGTTTTTT

j_call: TRBJ2-6
d_call: NA
v_call: TRBV19
clone_size: NA
cdr3_aa: CASSPGKQAGLGANVLTF
cdr3_nt: TGTGCCAGTAGCCCGGGGAAGCAGGCCGGCTTGGGGGCCAACGTCCTGACTTTC

j_call: TRBJ2-5
d_call: NA
v_call: TRBV11-2
clone_size: NA
cdr3_aa: CASSLTGETQYF
cdr3_nt: TGTGCCAGCAGCTTAACGGGGGAGACCCAGTACTTC

j_call: TRBJ2-3
d_call: NA
v_call: TRBV12-2
clone_size: NA
cdr3_aa: CASRLTCPTSGGYTQYF
cdr3_nt: TGTGCAAGTCGCTTAACCTGCCCGACTAGCGGGGGGTATACGCAGTATTTT

j_call: TRBJ2-3
d_call: NA
v_call: TRBV5-1
clone_size: NA
cdr3_aa: CASSLDQATDTQYF
cdr3_nt: TGCGCCAGCAGCTTGGACCAGGCCACAGATACGCAGTATTTT

j_call: TRBJ2-2
d_call: TRBD2
v_call: TRBV7-2
clone_size: few
cdr3_aa: CASSPQGTSGIGELFF
cdr3_nt: TGTGCCAGCAGCCCACAGGGGACTAGCGGGATCGGGGAGCTGTTTTTT

j_call: TRBJ1-5
d_call: NA
v_call: TRBV18
clone_size: NA
cdr3_aa: CASSPVDRTYNQPQHF
cdr3_nt: TGTGCCAGCTCACCCGTCGACCGAACTTACAATCAGCCCCAGCATTTT

j_call: TRBJ2-3
d_call: TRBD1
v_call: TRBV4-3
clone_size: NA
cdr3_aa: CASSQESARGSDTQYF
cdr3_nt: TGCGCCAGCAGCCAAGAATCGGCCAGGGGGTCAGATACGCAGTATTTT

j_call: TRBJ2-1
d_call: NA
v_call: TRBV5-1
clone_size: NA
cdr3_aa: CASSLTSSYNEQFF
cdr3_nt: TGCGCCAGCAGCTTGACTAGCTCCTACAATGAGCAGTTCTTC

j_call: TRBJ2-5
d_call: TRBD1
v_call: TRBV7-2
clone_size: NA
cdr3_aa: CASSLMGQLQETQYF
cdr3_nt: TGTGCCAGCAGCTTAATGGGACAGCTGCAAGAGACCCAGTACTTC

j_call: TRBJ1-1
d_call: NA
v_call: TRBV4-3
clone_size: once
cdr3_aa: CASSQDGMNTEAFF
cdr3_nt: TGCGCCAGCAGCCAAGACGGTATGAACACTGAAGCTTTCTTT

j_call: TRBJ2-5
d_call: NA
v_call: TRBV4-1
clone_size: NA
cdr3_aa: CASSQDFRTKTQYF
cdr3_nt: TGCGCCAGCAGCCAAGATTTCCGGACGAAGACCCAGTACTTC

j_call: TRBJ2-3
d_call: NA
v_call: TRBV30
clone_size: NA
cdr3_aa: CAWGVSTDTQYF
cdr3_nt: TGTGCCTGGGGAGTTAGCACAGATACGCAGTATTTT

j_call: TRBJ2-5
d_call: TRBD2
v_call: TRBV27
clone_size: NA
cdr3_aa: CASSGLGNQETQYF
cdr3_nt: TGTGCCAGCAGCGGACTAGGGAACCAAGAGACCCAGTACTTC

j_call: TRBJ1-1
d_call: NA
v_call: TRBV30
clone_size: NA
cdr3_aa: CAWSGDGNTEAFF
cdr3_nt: TGTGCCTGGAGCGGGGATGGAAACACTGAAGCTTTCTTT

j_call: TRBJ1-1
d_call: TRBD1
v_call: TRBV7-9
clone_size: NA
cdr3_aa: CASSLESGGTEAFF
cdr3_nt: TGTGCCAGCAGCTTAGAGTCAGGGGGCACTGAAGCTTTCTTT

j_call: TRBJ1-1
d_call: NA
v_call: TRBV5-1
clone_size: medium-sized
cdr3_aa: CASSLGQGSTEAFF
cdr3_nt: TGCGCCAGCAGCTTGGGGCAGGGGAGCACTGAAGCTTTCTTT

j_call: TRBJ1-1
d_call: NA
v_call: TRBV27
clone_size: NA
cdr3_aa: CAAQGHTNTEAFF
cdr3_nt: TGTGCTGCGCAGGGACATACGAACACTGAAGCTTTCTTT

j_call: TRBJ2-3
d_call: NA
v_call: TRBV7-8
clone_size: NA
cdr3_aa: CASSWDSDTQYF
cdr3_nt: TGTGCCAGCAGCTGGGACTCTGATACGCAGTATTTT

j_call: TRBJ1-2
d_call: NA
v_call: TRBV6-5
clone_size: few
cdr3_aa: CASSLQGFNYGYTF
cdr3_nt: TGTGCCAGCAGTCTACAGGGCTTTAACTATGGCTACACCTTC

j_call: TRBJ2-3
d_call: NA
v_call: TRBV5-1
clone_size: NA
cdr3_aa: CASSLAESTDTQYF
cdr3_nt: TGCGCCAGCAGCTTGGCCGAGAGCACAGATACGCAGTATTTT

j_call: TRBJ2-1
d_call: NA
v_call: TRBV18
clone_size: NA
cdr3_aa: CASSPYSGEQFF
cdr3_nt: TGTGCCAGCTCACCATATAGTGGTGAGCAGTTCTTC

j_call: TRBJ1-2
d_call: NA
v_call: TRBV7-9
clone_size: NA
cdr3_aa: CASSLGGLIGYTF
cdr3_nt: TGTGCCAGCAGCTTAGGGGGGCTCATAGGCTACACCTTC

j_call: TRBJ1-6
d_call: NA
v_call: TRBV6-1
clone_size: NA
cdr3_aa: CASSEALRGSHHF
cdr3_nt: TGTGCCAGCAGTGAAGCGCTTCGAGGATCTCACCACTTT

j_call: TRBJ2-4
d_call: NA
v_call: TRBV29-1
clone_size: NA
cdr3_aa: CSVAGGTTGIQYF
cdr3_nt: TGCAGCGTTGCGGGCGGGACAACGGGCATTCAGTACTTC

j_call: TRBJ1-3
d_call: TRBD1
v_call: TRBV2
clone_size: NA
cdr3_aa: CASTALRTGTGNTIYF
cdr3_nt: TGTGCCAGCACTGCGCTTCGGACAGGGACGGGAAACACCATATATTTT

j_call: TRBJ2-2
d_call: TRBD1
v_call: TRBV5-1
clone_size: NA
cdr3_aa: CASSRDRDSGELFF
cdr3_nt: TGCGCCAGCAGCAGGGACAGGGATTCTGGGGAGCTGTTTTTT

j_call: TRBJ1-1
d_call: NA
v_call: TRBV5-1
clone_size: NA
cdr3_aa: CASSLAPGLNVKNTEAFF
cdr3_nt: TGCGCCAGCAGCTTGGCCCCAGGGCTAAATGTGAAGAACACTGAAGCTTTCTTT